Listed below are T cell receptor beta chains from one sample, sequenced in a study of T-cell memory formation after mild COVID-19. TCRdb itself ran the 5' RACE reads through MiXCR, one entry per CDR3 protein. The sample consists of 400,000 or so distinct CDR3 sequences, roughly 20% of them appearing once. Specimen: PBMCs or a T cell subset sorted from them (not recorded which). The receptors here all came from an adult woman who had mild COVID-19 (a few samples of this study predate the infection). Cell type and time point are not known. CDR3s include the opening cysteine and the closing phenylalanine or tryptophan. D genes are given only for firm matches. The size of a clone is reported for some rows only, either as once, few or many, or as a class for expanded clones.

J gene | D gene | CDR3 length | clone size | V gene | CDR3 protein | CDR3 DNA
TRBJ2-5 | NA | 14 | NA | TRBV7-2 | CASSYGTSLETQYF | TGTGCCAGCAGCTACGGGACTTCCCTAGAGACCCAGTACTTC
TRBJ1-1 | NA | 15 | few | TRBV4-3 | CASSQDRGSHTEAFF | TGCGCCAGCAGCCAAGATCGAGGGTCCCACACTGAAGCTTTCTTT
TRBJ2-7 | NA | 16 | few | TRBV3-1 | CASSQLRGVHRGEQYF | TGTGCCAGCAGCCAACTTAGAGGGGTCCATAGAGGAGAGCAGTACTTC
TRBJ2-7 | TRBD2 | 16 | few | TRBV4-2 | CASSQDPGTSSYEQYF | TGTGCCAGCAGCCAAGATCCCGGGACTAGCAGCTACGAGCAGTACTTC
TRBJ1-1 | NA | 14 | NA | TRBV6-1 | CASSEAGGGTEAFF | TGTGCCAGCAGTGAAGCTGGGGGAGGCACTGAAGCTTTCTTT
TRBJ1-2 | NA | 12 | few | TRBV12-3/TRBV12-4 | CASAAGRSGYTF | TGTGCCAGCGCCGCGGGTCGTAGTGGCTACACCTTC
TRBJ1-5 | TRBD1 | 15 | NA | TRBV5-5 | CASSLWDRGNQPQHF | TGTGCCAGCAGCCTCTGGGACAGAGGCAATCAGCCCCAGCATTTT
TRBJ2-5 | TRBD2 | 16 | few | TRBV3-1 | CASSQVLAGGKETQYF | TGTGCCAGCAGCCAAGTACTAGCGGGGGGGAAAGAGACCCAGTACTTC
TRBJ2-1 | TRBD2 | 14 | few | TRBV20-1 | CSASISGRRNEQFF | TGCAGTGCTAGCATTAGCGGGAGGCGCAATGAGCAGTTCTTC
TRBJ2-3 | TRBD1 | 15 | NA | TRBV20-1 | CSARRGTGSSDTQYF | TGCAGTGCTAGAAGGGGGACAGGGAGTTCAGATACGCAGTATTTT
TRBJ2-5 | TRBD2 | 15 | once | TRBV7-9 | CASSLTSGRKETQYF | TGTGCCAGCAGCTTGACTAGCGGGCGTAAAGAGACCCAGTACTTC
TRBJ1-4 | NA | 17 | NA | TRBV4-1 | CASSQDGGRLGNEKLFF | TGCGCCAGCAGCCAAGACGGGGGGCGGCTAGGCAATGAAAAACTGTTTTTT
TRBJ2-7 | NA | 12 | few | TRBV29-1 | CSAETATYEQYF | TGCAGCGCCGAGACAGCTACCTACGAGCAGTACTTC
TRBJ2-2 | NA | 16 | few | TRBV7-2 | CASSLEVPRVTGELFF | TGTGCCAGCAGCTTAGAGGTCCCTCGAGTAACCGGGGAGCTGTTTTTT
TRBJ2-1 | TRBD2 | 14 | few | TRBV29-1 | CSLYSSGLRDEQFF | TGCAGCCTATACTCTAGCGGGCTCCGGGATGAGCAGTTCTTC
TRBJ1-1 | NA | 15 | NA | TRBV4-1 | CASSLLQIMNTEAFF | TGCGCCAGCAGCCTGCTACAGATAATGAACACTGAAGCTTTCTTT
TRBJ1-1 | NA | 14 | NA | TRBV10-3 | CAISVSTGGTEAFF | TGTGCCATCAGTGTTTCAACAGGAGGCACTGAAGCTTTCTTT
TRBJ2-7 | TRBD1 | 14 | few | TRBV7-2 | CASSRGQGRNEQYF | TGTGCCAGCAGCCGGGGACAGGGTCGAAACGAGCAGTACTTC